The 3 T cell receptor beta chains given below trace back to one sample, sequenced in a study of regulatory T cells in long-lasting Graves disease. Assembly of TCR beta libraries relied on iRepertoire HTBI primers together with Arm-PCR of CDR3 regions. TCRdb reprocessed the multiplex PCR reads with MiXCR, giving one entry per CDR3 protein. The table has a few hundred thousand distinct CDR3 sequences, 15% to 20% seen once. Documented time point: newly diagnosed GD, antithyroid drugs for less than 3 months. RNA isolated from PBMCs was used to make the TCR library. The same specimen was also included in a second study, on T cells in Graves' hyperthyroidism and ophthalmopathy.

The sample was peripheral blood mononuclear cells (PBMCs), taken at new diagnosis, from a patient treated with antithyroid drugs. The source of these receptors is a woman aged 25 to 39 with Graves disease.

This clonotype has more than one count but fewer than ten. The J gene is TRBJ2-3, the V gene TRBV2, with 9 bases matching TRBD2. The germline gives CDR1 SNHLY, CDR2 FYNNEI. After removal of 8 bases from V and 2 bases from J, the junction contained 8 bases not matched to a gene. The CDR3 totals 15 residues. CDR3 nucleotide sequence: TGTGCCAGCGGTATTCTAGCGGGGCCCACAGATACGCAGTATTTT. Its protein product is CASGILAGPTDTQYF. The full variable domain, in which reference TRBV2 and TRBJ2-3 provide the parts outside the CDR3, is EPEVTQTPSHQVTQMGQEVILRCVPISNHLYFYWYRQILGQKVEFLVSFYNNEISEKSEIFDDQFSVERPDGSNFTLKIRSTKLEDSAMYFCASGILAGPTDTQYFGPGTRLTVL.

This clonotype is categorized as medium-sized (0.01 to 0.1%). The chain is built from TRBV12-3 or TRBV12-4 and TRBJ2-7; possible D gene TRBD1, 6 bases. Trimming removed 7 bases at V and 2 bases at J, with 21 bases between. The CDR3 runs 16 residues. The CDR3 region is CASNPHGTLWAYEQYF. The CDR3 coding sequence is TGTGCCAGCAACCCCCACGGGACACTTTGGGCCTACGAGCAGTACTTC.

This clonotype was seen only a few times. A far bigger clonotype differs at one base, so this is likely a read error. The V gene is TRBV11-2, the J gene TRBJ1-2; a possible D gene is TRBD1 (5 bases). Trimming shortened V by 4 bases and J by 0 bases, and 15 bases separated the two germline ends. The CDR3 length is 16 residues. Per germline, CDR1 SGHAT and CDR2 FQNNGV. As DNA, the CDR3 is TGTGCCAGCAGCTCCCAGGGACGGACGACTAACTATGGCTACACCTTC. This translates into CASSSQGRTTNYGYTF.